The entry below gives a single T cell receptor (beta chain) sequence along with its context. No cognate antigen has been identified for it. No qualities accompany the bases; no much larger clone lies one base away. This sample stems from a study of blood T cell repertoires in COVID-19 (dated by TCRdb to the early 2020s). For the study in its entirety: The collaborator samples originated in the United States, Italy and Spain and spanned the acute and convalescent phases of COVID-19. A freely available public database, intended as a resource for researchers studying the immune response to SARS-CoV-2, is where the repertoires were released. Samples were obtained from the ongoing ImmuneRACE study (first 160 participants) and from about 1,300 subjects provided by 6 global collaborators. Deeply sampled blood TCRbeta repertoires from subjects exposed to, actively infected with, or recovered from COVID-19 were included in the dataset. The prospective study material was composed of cDNA or gDNA derived from T cells, B-cell-depleted T cells, or PBMCs. A de-identified subject ID, COVID-19 status, age in years and sex were almost always included in the sample metadata. Where HLA class I and class II types were available, the types were taken from metadata supplied by the sample provider, not from assay-based typing. The study at large found these results: Clinical and demographic metadata were provided uncurated, with the amount varying by source and participant.

Trimmed from V: 6 bases; trimmed from J: 5 bases; junction bases lacking a gene match: 8. CDR1 ENHRY and CDR2 SYGVKD were looked up in the germline V gene. The CDR3 starts with the cysteine, ends with the phenylalanine, and has 15 residues. The entry retains the CDR3 DNA only, 45 bases that are in frame from base 1. TCRbeta CDR3 regions were amplified from genomic DNA by means of the immunoSEQ Assay, a bias-controlled multiplex PCR. The original pipeline was this. Within the assay, amplification of reference gene primers was used to estimate how many nucleated cells each sample contained. Sequence reads were collapsed and filtered to measure the absolute abundance of every unique TCRbeta CDR3 rearrangement. Productive Simpson clonality was computed per sample as the square root of Simpson's diversity index over productive rearrangements. TCRdb mirrors the immuneACCESS table, restricted to in-frame sequences. Some clones are absent from its copies; in checked studies, under half trace to an unresolved V gene, and the reason for the others is unknown. V and J calls and clone size are given by that table; D and trimming were obtained from the DNA. Present in this sample are around 250,000 clones, over 80% of which were seen just once. The top ten hold approximately 1.2% of the sample.

Enrolling through a virtual design, the prospective study's participants ranged in age from roughly 18 to 95 years and lived across roughly 24 United States geographic areas. In the prospective study, participants were assigned to cohorts based on the clinical history participants reported in a screening survey and a study questionnaire. In the prospective study, mobile phlebotomists collected whole blood, serum and a nasopharyngeal or oropharyngeal swab from each participant. Additional blood draws and questionnaires over an approximately 2-month period could optionally be provided by prospective study participants. Blood samples from the prospective study were shipped frozen or at room temperature prior to DNA extraction.

Sequencing was performed on PBMCs or T cells enriched from blood (not recorded which). The source is a human donor in a cohort exposed to, infected with or recovered from COVID-19 (not recorded which). The donor label of this sample is uncertain. Recombination connected TRBV10-3 to TRBJ1-5; TRBD1 agrees with 9 junctional bases. The bases read TGTGCCATCAGCCCGACAGGGGGGCTAGATCAGCCCCAGCATTTT. Its translation is CAISPTGGLDQPQHF.